This T cell receptor (beta chain) was identified in a study of beta chain features in type 1 diabetes. General study points: cDNA-based sequencing might over-represent cells highly expressing TCR. Healthy donors had naive, central memory and Treg TCRB repertoires that appeared less similar than those seen among patients.

About this clone: The antigen is undetermined.

The authors sorted CD4+ naive, central memory, regulatory and stem cell-like memory cells via CD45RO/CCR7/CD25/CD127/CD95/CD27. Expressed TCRB transcripts were sequenced after all isolated RNA was converted to cDNA. TCRdb's copy holds only in-frame clones and misses some; the assay was immunoSEQ multiplex PCR. The repertoire consists of under 900,000 clones, with about a sixth occurring once and the leading ten covering about 0.025%. V was trimmed by 4 bases and J by 2 bases, leaving 12 bases between them. Germline V CDR1 and CDR2: SQVTM, ANQGSEA. The CDR3 runs 13 residues. The receptor comes from a woman aged 18 to 35 in good health. This chain links TRBV29-1 with TRBJ2-7, with D hard to call. The sample comprised naive CD4+ T cells from blood. In DNA form, the CDR3 reads TGCAGCGTTGGACTCCTGAATGCCTACGAGCAGTACTTC. Translated: CSVGLLNAYEQYF.